This TCR beta chain appears in the sequencing data of a study of shared clonotypes between healthy human individuals. Study-level findings and limits: Blood alone was sampled, and tissue repertoires likely differ.

CDR3 length: 13 residues. V was shortened by 6 bases and J by 5 bases, with 13 bases between the two germline ends. Germline CDR1 is MDHEN and CDR2 is SYDVKM. Regarding this clone: The antigen is not known.

Sequencing was at deep level. Clones were read by immunoSEQ multiplex PCR, and TCRdb kept only the in-frame ones, dropping some. The sample holds 500,000 or so clones, about 96% seen once. Input material: naive CD4+ T cells sorted from blood. Subset meaning: CD45RA+ positively selected. The sequence derives from a woman aged 25 to 39 in good health. The V and J genes are TRBV28 and TRBJ1-1; D possibly corresponds to TRBD1 (6 bases). As DNA, the CDR3 is TGTGCCAGCAGCCAGGGGCAGGGAACTGAAGCTTTCTTT. This codes for CASSQGQGTEAFF.